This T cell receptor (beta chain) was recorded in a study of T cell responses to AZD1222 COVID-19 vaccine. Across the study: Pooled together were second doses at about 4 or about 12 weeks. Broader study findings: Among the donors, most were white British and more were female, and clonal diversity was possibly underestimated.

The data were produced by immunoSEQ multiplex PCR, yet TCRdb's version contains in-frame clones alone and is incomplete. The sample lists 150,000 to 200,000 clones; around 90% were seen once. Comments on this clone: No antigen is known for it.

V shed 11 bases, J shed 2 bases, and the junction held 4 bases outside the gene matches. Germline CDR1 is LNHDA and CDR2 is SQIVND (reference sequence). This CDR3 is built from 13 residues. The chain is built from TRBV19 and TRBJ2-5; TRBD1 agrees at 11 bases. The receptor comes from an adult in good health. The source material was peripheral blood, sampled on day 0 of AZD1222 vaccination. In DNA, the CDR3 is TGTGCCGTCCGGGACAGGGGGCAAGAGACCCAGTACTTC. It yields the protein CAVRDRGQETQYF.